These 14 T cell receptor beta chains came from one sample sequenced in a study of blood T cell repertoires in COVID-19. Using immunoSEQ multiplex PCR, the repertoire was profiled, and TCRdb retains in-frame clones only, with some absent. The profile covers fewer than 350,000 clones, with 75% to 90% appearing a single time and 4.5% to 6.5% taken by the ten largest. Sequencing input: PBMCs or T cells enriched from blood (not recorded which). The receptor source for this set is a man in his sixties who had recovered from COVID-19.

This clone was seen only once. This rearrangement joins TRBV7-6 to TRBJ2-7, with 12 bases matching TRBD1. This CDR3 comprises 18 residues. From germline, CDR1 is SGHVS and CDR2 FNYEAQ. Trimming at V came to 5 bases and at J to 3 bases, leaving 14 bases not matched to a gene. The CDR3 DNA reads TGTGCCAGCAGCATCCGGGACAGGGGGCAGGGGGGAGACTACGAGCAGTACTTC. Its protein is CASSIRDRGQGGDYEQYF.

The V gene is TRBV19, the J gene TRBJ1-4, with 9 bases aligning to TRBD1. The germline CDR1 and CDR2 sequences are LNHDA and SQIVND (reference sequence). V lost 6 bases, J lost 8 bases, and 4 bases stayed unmatched. The CDR3 extends over 13 amino acids. CDR3 sequence: CASRTGTGEKLFF. The DNA for the CDR3 is TGTGCCAGTAGAACCGGGACAGGGGAAAAACTGTTTTTT.

The rearrangement joins TRBV2 to TRBJ1-5; D is uncertain. The CDR3 covers 14 residues. The V and J ends lost 3 bases and 4 bases respectively, with 10 bases between them. Germline CDR1 reads SNHLY; CDR2 reads FYNNEI. CDR3 amino acids: CASSDSHPNQPQHF. CDR3 DNA sequence: TGTGCCAGCAGTGATAGCCACCCAAATCAGCCCCAGCATTTT.

The chain employs TRBV6-2 or TRBV6-3 and TRBJ2-3; 8 nucleotides match TRBD1. Unmatched junction bases numbered 18, after V lost 2 bases and J lost 2 bases. This CDR3 region has 20 residues. Germline V gene lookup returns CDR1 MNHEY and CDR2 SVGEGT. This chain's CDR3 is CASSYRSSYLGTGYTDTQYF. The CDR3 DNA reads as TGTGCCAGCAGTTACCGGTCATCCTACCTCGGGACAGGTTACACAGATACGCAGTATTTT.

This sequence joins TRBV2 and TRBJ2-1; 8 bases are shared with TRBD2. In germline, CDR1 is SNHLY, CDR2 FYNNEI. Losses at the gene ends were 8 bases for V and 6 bases for J; bases not matched to a gene: 12. This CDR3 comprises 15 residues. In DNA, the CDR3 is TGTGCCAGCTCCCAAGCGGGAGCATCCGGCAATGAGCAGTTCTTC. Residues: CASSQAGASGNEQFF.

This chain joins TRBV25-1 and TRBJ2-3, with a possible D match to TRBD1 (5 bases). The CDR3 is made up of 15 amino acids. Per germline, CDR1 MGHDK and CDR2 SYGVNS. The V and J ends lost 2 bases and 1 base respectively, with 10 bases between them. The CDR3 DNA reads as TGTGCCAGCAGTGAAAGGACATCCGGCACAGATACGCAGTATTTT. This gives the protein CASSERTSGTDTQYF.

This chain connects TRBV28 to TRBJ1-5, with 10 bases identical to TRBD1. The germline V gene has CDR1 MDHEN and CDR2 SYDVKM. V lost 5 bases and J lost 6; bases outside the gene matches: 7. The CDR3 length is 15 residues. CDR3 coding DNA: TGTGCCAGCAGTCTGTATAGGGACAGGGGTCAGCCCCAGCATTTT. This translates into CASSLYRDRGQPQHF. Drawing the rest from reference TRBV28 and TRBJ1-5, the complete variable domain is DVKVTQSSRYLVKRTGEKVFLECVQDMDHENMFWYRQDPGLGLRLIYFSYDVKMKEKGDIPEGYSVSREKKERFSLILESASTNQTSMYLCASSLYRDRGQPQHFGDGTRLSIL.

This rearrangement joins TRBV7-6 to TRBJ2-7; TRBD2 might be the D (6 bases). CDR3 length: 15 residues. V was clipped by 1 base and J by 3 bases, with 13 bases between them. The V gene's germline CDR1 is SGHVS and CDR2 FNYEAQ. CDR3 sequence (DNA): TGTGCCAGCAGCTTAGGGGCGGGACTCTACTACGAGCAGTACTTC. This sequence encodes CASSLGAGLYYEQYF. Combining the CDR3 with reference TRBV7-6 and TRBJ2-7 gives the whole variable domain GAGVSQSPRYKVTKRGQDVALRCDPISGHVSLYWYRQALGQGPEFLTYFNYEAQQDKSGLPNDRFSAERPEGSISTLTIQRTEQRDSAMYRCASSLGAGLYYEQYFGPGTRLTVT.

The table lists this clone with a count of one. The CDR3 DNA follows: TGCGCCAGCAGCCGGTCCGCTCTACCGAACGAGCAGTACTTC. Translation: CASSRSALPNEQYF. The V gene is TRBV5-1, the J gene TRBJ2-7; D is undetermined. Per the germline V gene, CDR1 is SGHRS and CDR2 is YFSETQ. V lost 4 bases to trimming and J lost 5 bases, with 16 bases between them. CDR3 length: 14 residues.

This chain joins TRBV6-5 and TRBJ2-1; 7 positions match TRBD1. The junction had 11 bases not matched to a gene; V was cut back by 10 bases and J by 5 bases. Germline V gene data show CDR1 as MNHEY and CDR2 as SVGAGI. The CDR3 length is 14 residues. The CDR3 DNA sequence: TGTGCCATACAACCCGGGACAGCCAACAATGAGCAGTTCTTC. It translates to CAIQPGTANNEQFF.

Only one count was recorded for this clone. The rearrangement joins TRBV5-1 to TRBJ2-7; the D gene is possibly TRBD2 (5 bases). Between the trimmed V and J ends, which lost 3 bases and 0 bases, there was a span of 16 bases. Germline V gives CDR1 SGHRS, CDR2 YFSETQ. The CDR3 contains 16 residues. The CDR3: CASSWDSSSSSYEQYF. The CDR3 DNA sequence: TGCGCCAGCAGCTGGGATTCTAGCAGTAGCTCCTACGAGCAGTACTTC.

Worth noting for this clone: A read error may produce the germline difference seen at one junction end. The rearrangement joins TRBV7-7 to TRBJ1-3; D is undetermined. This CDR3 comprises 13 residues. Germline CDR1 reads SSHAT; CDR2 reads FNYEAQ (reference sequence). The CDR3 nucleotides are TGTGCTAGCAGCTCCAGGTTGGGAGACACCATATATTTT. Its translation is CASSSRLGDTIYF.

The chain is built from TRBV6-5 and TRBJ2-7; TRBD1 matches at 8 bases. V lost 6 bases and J lost 5; bases outside the gene matches: 9. The germline CDR1 and CDR2 sequences are MNHEY and SVGAGI. The CDR3 is 14 amino acids. CDR3 nucleotide sequence: TGTGCCAGCAGACGGACAGGGACAGGACACGAGCAGTACTTC. Protein sequence: CASRRTGTGHEQYF.

The genes are TRBV7-9 and TRBJ2-3; D unresolved. The V end lost 3 bases, the J end lost 2 bases, and 12 bases lay between the germline ends. Germline V lookup: CDR1 SEHNR, CDR2 FQNEAQ (reference sequence). CDR3 length: 15 residues. CDR3 protein: CASSFLTSFTDTQYF. The CDR3 bases are TGTGCCAGCAGCTTTTTAACTTCTTTCACAGATACGCAGTATTTT.